These T cell receptor beta chains were read from a single sample in a study of T cells in localized non-small cell lung cancer. Generated by immunoSEQ multiplex PCR, the TCRdb table keeps only in-frame clones and is missing some. The sample shows about 11,000 clones, less than 30% of them seen only once. The sequences come from lung tumor tissue, collected before any cancer treatment. The receptor source for this set is a man aged 40-75 years with stage I lung adenocarcinoma. Each CDR3 is given with its conserved first and last residue. The order of the fields is CDR3 length, clone size, V gene, D gene, J gene, CDR3 protein, CDR3 DNA. D genes are given only for firm matches. Clone size is not always given. Where it is, it says once, few, many or a class for expanded clones.

len: 14
abundance: .
v_gene: TRBV18
d_gene: .
j_gene: TRBJ2-1
CDR3aa: CASCGVASYNEQFF
CDR3nt: TGTGCCAGCTGTGGGGTAGCTTCCTACAATGAGCAGTTCTTC

len: 15
abundance: .
v_gene: TRBV9
d_gene: TRBD1
j_gene: TRBJ1-4
CDR3aa: CASSNRDRGGEKLFF
CDR3nt: TGTGCCAGCAGCAACCGGGACAGGGGAGGTGAAAAACTGTTTTTT

len: 13
abundance: .
v_gene: TRBV29-1
d_gene: .
j_gene: TRBJ1-2
CDR3aa: CSVELSFGYGYTF
CDR3nt: TGCAGCGTTGAATTATCCTTCGGGTATGGCTACACCTTC

len: 14
abundance: few
v_gene: TRBV11-3
d_gene: .
j_gene: TRBJ2-3
CDR3aa: CASSLDPSTDTQYF
CDR3nt: TGTGCCAGCAGCTTAGACCCCAGCACAGATACGCAGTATTTT

len: 14
abundance: few
v_gene: TRBV9
d_gene: .
j_gene: TRBJ1-6
CDR3aa: CASSPSSYNSPLHF
CDR3nt: TGTGCCAGCAGCCCGAGCTCCTATAATTCACCCCTCCACTTT

len: 19
abundance: .
v_gene: TRBV19
d_gene: .
j_gene: TRBJ2-1
CDR3aa: CASSRDPGFDRLYGNEQFF
CDR3nt: TGTGCCAGTAGTAGGGACCCGGGGTTTGACAGACTCTACGGCAATGAGCAGTTCTTC

len: 13
abundance: many
v_gene: TRBV4-1
d_gene: TRBD2
j_gene: TRBJ2-5
CDR3aa: CASSPPGGETQYF
CDR3nt: TGCGCCAGCAGCCCGCCGGGGGGTGAGACCCAGTACTTC

len: 15
abundance: .
v_gene: TRBV9
d_gene: .
j_gene: TRBJ2-1
CDR3aa: CASSHIQGAYNEQFF
CDR3nt: TGTGCCAGCAGCCATATACAGGGCGCCTACAATGAGCAGTTCTTC

len: 14
abundance: .
v_gene: TRBV9
d_gene: .
j_gene: TRBJ1-2
CDR3aa: CASSVGGQGFGYTF
CDR3nt: TGTGCCAGCAGCGTAGGAGGGCAGGGCTTTGGCTACACCTTC

len: 16
abundance: .
v_gene: TRBV6-8
d_gene: TRBD2
j_gene: TRBJ2-3
CDR3aa: CAISGTSGGDSDTQYF
CDR3nt: TGTGCCATCAGCGGGACTAGCGGGGGGGATTCGGATACGCAGTATTTT

len: 18
abundance: .
v_gene: TRBV5-1
d_gene: .
j_gene: TRBJ2-6
CDR3aa: CASSLALPGSSGANVLTF
CDR3nt: TGCGCCAGCAGCTTGGCATTACCGGGAAGCTCTGGGGCCAACGTCCTGACTTTC

len: 15
abundance: few
v_gene: TRBV6-8
d_gene: TRBD1
j_gene: TRBJ1-2
CDR3aa: CASSDRDRGRRGYTF
CDR3nt: TGTGCCAGCAGTGACCGGGACAGGGGGCGGAGGGGCTACACCTTC

len: 14
abundance: few
v_gene: TRBV9
d_gene: TRBD1
j_gene: TRBJ1-2
CDR3aa: CASSAGTANYGYTF
CDR3nt: TGTGCCAGCAGCGCTGGGACAGCTAACTATGGCTACACCTTC

len: 15
abundance: few
v_gene: TRBV19
d_gene: TRBD1
j_gene: TRBJ1-5
CDR3aa: CASIGGQGGNQPQHF
CDR3nt: TGTGCCAGTATTGGGGGACAGGGTGGCAATCAGCCCCAGCATTTT

len: 13
abundance: .
v_gene: TRBV19
d_gene: .
j_gene: TRBJ2-7
CDR3aa: CASSIPQSREQYF
CDR3nt: TGTGCCAGTAGTATCCCTCAGTCTCGCGAGCAGTACTTC

len: 15
abundance: .
v_gene: TRBV6-8
d_gene: TRBD1
j_gene: TRBJ2-5
CDR3aa: CASSYSGQLQETQYF
CDR3nt: TGTGCCAGCAGTTACTCGGGACAGCTCCAAGAGACCCAGTACTTC

len: 15
abundance: once
v_gene: TRBV29-1
d_gene: .
j_gene: TRBJ2-1
CDR3aa: CSVGAGGSSYNEQFF
CDR3nt: TGCAGCGTGGGGGCGGGCGGTAGCTCCTACAATGAGCAGTTCTTC

len: 15
abundance: few
v_gene: TRBV29-1
d_gene: .
j_gene: TRBJ1-2
CDR3aa: CSVEWVGGSNYGYTF
CDR3nt: TGCAGCGTTGAATGGGTGGGAGGGTCTAACTATGGCTACACCTTC

len: 16
abundance: .
v_gene: TRBV25-1
d_gene: TRBD1
j_gene: TRBJ2-2
CDR3aa: CASSETGASNTGELFF
CDR3nt: TGTGCCAGCAGTGAAACAGGGGCGTCAAACACCGGGGAGCTGTTTTTT

len: 15
abundance: .
v_gene: TRBV9
d_gene: .
j_gene: TRBJ1-5
CDR3aa: CASSLEGGERQPQHF
CDR3nt: TGTGCCAGCAGCCTTGAGGGAGGGGAACGGCAGCCCCAGCATTTT

len: 14
abundance: .
v_gene: TRBV9
d_gene: TRBD2
j_gene: TRBJ2-3
CDR3aa: CASSAGTTTDTQYF
CDR3nt: TGTGCCAGCAGCGCCGGGACTACCACAGATACGCAGTATTTT

len: 15
abundance: few
v_gene: TRBV11-3
d_gene: .
j_gene: TRBJ2-7
CDR3aa: CASSLAPVSTYEQYF
CDR3nt: TGTGCCAGCAGCTTGGCCCCGGTGTCGACCTACGAGCAGTACTTC

len: 16
abundance: few
v_gene: TRBV7-5
d_gene: .
j_gene: TRBJ2-5
CDR3aa: CASSTPRTPLPETQYF
CDR3nt: TGTGCCAGCAGCACTCCGAGGACGCCCCTCCCAGAGACCCAGTACTTC

len: 15
abundance: .
v_gene: TRBV19
d_gene: .
j_gene: TRBJ2-7
CDR3aa: CASSKHSGTSYEQYF
CDR3nt: TGTGCCAGTAGTAAGCATTCGGGCACATCCTACGAGCAGTACTTC

len: 14
abundance: many
v_gene: TRBV11-3
d_gene: .
j_gene: TRBJ1-1
CDR3aa: CASSPPGPRTEAFF
CDR3nt: TGTGCCAGCAGCCCTCCCGGGCCACGCACTGAAGCTTTCTTT

len: 16
abundance: .
v_gene: TRBV9
d_gene: TRBD1
j_gene: TRBJ1-2
CDR3aa: CASSVADRGRVYGYTF
CDR3nt: TGTGCCAGCAGCGTAGCGGACAGGGGGCGCGTCTATGGCTACACCTTC

len: 16
abundance: .
v_gene: TRBV6-8
d_gene: .
j_gene: TRBJ1-6
CDR3aa: CASSYSGSYEGSPLHF
CDR3nt: TGTGCCAGCAGTTACTCGGGGAGTTACGAGGGGTCACCCCTCCACTTT

len: 13
abundance: few
v_gene: TRBV6-8
d_gene: .
j_gene: TRBJ1-1
CDR3aa: CASSSKRGSGAFF
CDR3nt: TGTGCCAGCAGTTCTAAACGGGGGTCCGGAGCTTTCTTT

len: 16
abundance: .
v_gene: TRBV14
d_gene: TRBD2
j_gene: TRBJ2-3
CDR3aa: CASSFPPGAGADTQYF
CDR3nt: TGTGCCAGCTCTTTTCCCCCGGGAGCGGGGGCAGATACGCAGTATTTT

len: 14
abundance: .
v_gene: TRBV5-1
d_gene: .
j_gene: TRBJ2-7
CDR3aa: CASSFPGRSNEQYF
CDR3nt: TGCGCCAGCAGCTTCCCAGGGAGGAGTAACGAGCAGTACTTC

len: 15
abundance: .
v_gene: TRBV19
d_gene: TRBD1
j_gene: TRBJ1-5
CDR3aa: CASSIRGTGNQPQHF
CDR3nt: TGTGCCAGTAGTATTCGGGGGACAGGTAATCAGCCCCAGCATTTT

len: 15
abundance: few
v_gene: TRBV9
d_gene: TRBD1
j_gene: TRBJ1-5
CDR3aa: CASSVQGVEGQPQHF
CDR3nt: TGTGCCAGCAGCGTACAGGGGGTAGAGGGTCAGCCCCAGCATTTT

len: 14
abundance: .
v_gene: TRBV19
d_gene: .
j_gene: TRBJ1-4
CDR3aa: CASSPLGRHEKLFF
CDR3nt: TGTGCCAGTAGCCCTCTGGGTCGGCATGAAAAACTGTTTTTT

len: 13
abundance: few
v_gene: TRBV30
d_gene: TRBD1
j_gene: TRBJ2-1
CDR3aa: CAWSDRGDNEQFF
CDR3nt: TGTGCCTGGTCGGACAGGGGGGACAATGAGCAGTTCTTC

len: 14
abundance: medium-sized
v_gene: TRBV9
d_gene: .
j_gene: TRBJ2-1
CDR3aa: CASSGKGGGNEQFF
CDR3nt: TGTGCCAGCAGCGGGAAGGGGGGCGGGAATGAGCAGTTCTTC

len: 15
abundance: few
v_gene: TRBV19
d_gene: .
j_gene: TRBJ1-1
CDR3aa: CASSTYSGTNTEAFF
CDR3nt: TGTGCCAGTAGTACCTACTCCGGGACGAACACTGAAGCTTTCTTT

len: 15
abundance: .
v_gene: TRBV11-3
d_gene: TRBD1
j_gene: TRBJ1-2
CDR3aa: CASSLVPTGGGGYTF
CDR3nt: TGTGCCAGCAGCTTAGTCCCCACAGGGGGCGGGGGCTACACCTTC

len: 13
abundance: few
v_gene: TRBV6-8
d_gene: .
j_gene: TRBJ2-2
CDR3aa: CASSYKGSGELFF
CDR3nt: TGTGCCAGCAGTTACAAGGGATCTGGGGAGCTGTTTTTT

len: 16
abundance: few
v_gene: TRBV30
d_gene: TRBD1
j_gene: TRBJ1-1
CDR3aa: CAWSLGRQGPGTEAFF
CDR3nt: TGTGCCTGGAGTTTAGGTAGACAGGGGCCGGGCACTGAAGCTTTCTTT

len: 15
abundance: few
v_gene: TRBV7-6
d_gene: .
j_gene: TRBJ1-1
CDR3aa: CASSWRGGRRTEAFF
CDR3nt: TGTGCCAGCAGCTGGCGGGGGGGCCGGCGGACTGAAGCTTTCTTT

len: 14
abundance: many
v_gene: TRBV11-3
d_gene: .
j_gene: TRBJ1-2
CDR3aa: CASSLELTVYGYTF
CDR3nt: TGTGCCAGCAGCTTGGAGCTAACAGTTTATGGCTACACCTTC

len: 14
abundance: .
v_gene: TRBV11-3
d_gene: .
j_gene: TRBJ2-5
CDR3aa: CASSSQGPQETQYF
CDR3nt: TGTGCCAGCAGCTCACAGGGTCCCCAGGAGACCCAGTACTTC

len: 16
abundance: .
v_gene: TRBV5-1
d_gene: .
j_gene: TRBJ1-1
CDR3aa: CASSAPDSGAYTEAFF
CDR3nt: TGCGCCAGCAGCGCTCCAGATTCGGGGGCGTACACTGAAGCTTTCTTT

len: 16
abundance: medium-sized
v_gene: TRBV9
d_gene: TRBD2
j_gene: TRBJ2-7
CDR3aa: CASSARGDSGDYEQYF
CDR3nt: TGTGCCAGCAGCGCGCGGGGGGACTCAGGGGACTACGAGCAGTACTTC

len: 14
abundance: .
v_gene: TRBV6-8
d_gene: TRBD1
j_gene: TRBJ1-2
CDR3aa: CASSRDRTNYGYTF
CDR3nt: TGTGCCAGCAGCCGGGACAGGACCAACTATGGCTACACCTTC

len: 16
abundance: few
v_gene: TRBV9
d_gene: .
j_gene: TRBJ1-6
CDR3aa: CASSVRLRGVNSPLHF
CDR3nt: TGTGCCAGCAGCGTAAGGCTTAGGGGTGTAAATTCACCCCTCCACTTT

len: 14
abundance: .
v_gene: TRBV5-1
d_gene: .
j_gene: TRBJ1-1
CDR3aa: CASSGEGWNTEAFF
CDR3nt: TGCGCCAGCAGCGGCGAGGGATGGAACACTGAAGCTTTCTTT

len: 14
abundance: few
v_gene: TRBV2
d_gene: TRBD2
j_gene: TRBJ2-1
CDR3aa: CAKQRAGVPNEQFF
CDR3nt: TGTGCGAAGCAGAGAGCGGGGGTTCCCAATGAGCAGTTCTTC

len: 13
abundance: few
v_gene: TRBV30
d_gene: .
j_gene: TRBJ1-2
CDR3aa: CAWTPPGVYGYTF
CDR3nt: TGTGCCTGGACCCCCCCAGGAGTTTATGGCTACACCTTC

len: 15
abundance: .
v_gene: TRBV6-8
d_gene: .
j_gene: TRBJ2-1
CDR3aa: CASSQGGLGYNEQFF
CDR3nt: TGTGCCAGCAGTCAGGGGGGATTGGGGTACAATGAGCAGTTCTTC

len: 14
abundance: few
v_gene: TRBV9
d_gene: TRBD1
j_gene: TRBJ2-1
CDR3aa: CASSVGGGTREQFF
CDR3nt: TGTGCCAGCAGCGTAGGAGGGGGCACCAGGGAGCAGTTCTTC